These T cell receptor beta chains were read from a single sample in a study of blood T cell repertoires in COVID-19. Profiled with immunoSEQ multiplex PCR; TCRdb holds only in-frame clones, not every one. The table includes over 150,000 clones, around 85% detected once. Specimen: peripheral blood. These receptors originate from a man aged 65 to 79 with active or convalescent COVID-19. CDR3s include the opening cysteine and the closing phenylalanine or tryptophan. D genes are given only for firm matches. Clone size is given for some rows only: seen once, a few or many times, or a class if the clone is expanded.

d_gene,abundance,v_gene,j_gene,CDR3nt,CDR3aa
-,-,TRBV6-5,TRBJ1-1,TGTGCCAGCAGTCATACAGGCGTGACTGAAGCTTTCTTT,CASSHTGVTEAFF
-,few,TRBV18,TRBJ1-1,TGTGCCAGCTCGAACCGACAGGTGGAAGCTTTCTTT,CASSNRQVEAFF
TRBD1,-,TRBV19,TRBJ1-1,TGTGCCAGTAGTACCCGGGACAGGGTGTACACTGAAGCTTTCTTT,CASSTRDRVYTEAFF
-,few,TRBV27,TRBJ1-5,TGTGCCAGCAGTCCCCGTAGCAATCAGCCCCAGCATTTT,CASSPRSNQPQHF
-,-,TRBV19,TRBJ1-2,TGTGCCAGTAGTATGGGGGGGAGCAGCTATGGCTACACCTTC,CASSMGGSSYGYTF
TRBD1,-,TRBV12-5,TRBJ1-4,TGTGCTAGTGGTTACCGGACAGGGACTAATGAAAAACTGTTTTTT,CASGYRTGTNEKLFF
TRBD2,-,TRBV18,TRBJ2-1,TGTGCCAGCTCACCAAGGGGACTAGCGGGAGTTGAGGAGCAGTTCTTC,CASSPRGLAGVEEQFF
TRBD1,few,TRBV25-1,TRBJ2-5,TGTGCCAGCAGTGACCCGACAGGGGCTGGGGAGACCCAGTACTTC,CASSDPTGAGETQYF
TRBD1,-,TRBV2,TRBJ2-7,TGTGCCAGCAGTGAAGGTGTAGGGGGCGAGTACGAGCAGTACTTC,CASSEGVGGEYEQYF
-,-,TRBV7-2,TRBJ1-1,TGTGCCAGCAGCTTAGAGCGGGGAGGTAGCACTGAAGCTTTCTTT,CASSLERGGSTEAFF
-,-,TRBV7-9,TRBJ1-1,TGTGCCAGCAGCTTCACACAGTCGAACACTGAAGCTTTCTTT,CASSFTQSNTEAFF
TRBD1,-,TRBV18,TRBJ1-1,TGTGCCAGCTCACCGGACAGGGAGAACACTGAAGCTTTCTTT,CASSPDRENTEAFF